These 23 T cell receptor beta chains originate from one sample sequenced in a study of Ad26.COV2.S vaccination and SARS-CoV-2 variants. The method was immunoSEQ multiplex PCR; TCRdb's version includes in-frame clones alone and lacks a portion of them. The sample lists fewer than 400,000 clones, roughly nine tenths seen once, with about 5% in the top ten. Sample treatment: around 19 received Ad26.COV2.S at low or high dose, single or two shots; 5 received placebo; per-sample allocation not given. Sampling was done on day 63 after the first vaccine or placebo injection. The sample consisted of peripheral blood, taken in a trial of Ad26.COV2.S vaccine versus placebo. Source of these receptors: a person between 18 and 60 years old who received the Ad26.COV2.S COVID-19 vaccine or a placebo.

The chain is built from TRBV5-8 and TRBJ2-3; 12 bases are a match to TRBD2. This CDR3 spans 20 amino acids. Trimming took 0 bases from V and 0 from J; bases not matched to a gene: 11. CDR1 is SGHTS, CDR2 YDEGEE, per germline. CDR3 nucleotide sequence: TGTGCCAGCAGCTTGGGCACACTAGCGGGAGGCCATACTAGCACAGATACGCAGTATTTT. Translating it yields CASSLGTLAGGHTSTDTQYF.

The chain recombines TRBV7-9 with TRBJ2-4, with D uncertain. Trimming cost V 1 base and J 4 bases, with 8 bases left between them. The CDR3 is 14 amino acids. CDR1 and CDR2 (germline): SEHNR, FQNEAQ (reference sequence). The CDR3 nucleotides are TGTGCCAGCAGCTTAGGGACCGAGAAAAACATTCAGTACTTC. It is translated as CASSLGTEKNIQYF.

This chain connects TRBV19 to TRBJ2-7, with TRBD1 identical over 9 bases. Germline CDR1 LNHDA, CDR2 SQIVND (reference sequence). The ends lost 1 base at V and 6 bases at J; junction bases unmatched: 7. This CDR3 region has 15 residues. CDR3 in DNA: TGTGCCAGTAGTATAGCCGGGACAGGGTCTAGCGAGCAGTACTTC. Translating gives CASSIAGTGSSEQYF.

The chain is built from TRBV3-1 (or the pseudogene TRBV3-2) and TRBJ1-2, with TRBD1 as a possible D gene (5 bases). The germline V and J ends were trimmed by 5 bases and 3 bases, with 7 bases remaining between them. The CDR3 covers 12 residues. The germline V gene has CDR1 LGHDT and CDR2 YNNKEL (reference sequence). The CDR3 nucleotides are TGTGCCAGCAGCTGGGGGGACTATGGCTACACCTTC. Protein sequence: CASSWGDYGYTF.

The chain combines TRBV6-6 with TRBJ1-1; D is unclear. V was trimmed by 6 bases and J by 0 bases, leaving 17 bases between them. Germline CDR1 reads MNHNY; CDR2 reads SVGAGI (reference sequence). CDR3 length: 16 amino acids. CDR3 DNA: TGTGCCAGCAGACCGGACTATGGGATCATGAACACTGAAGCTTTCTTT. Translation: CASRPDYGIMNTEAFF.

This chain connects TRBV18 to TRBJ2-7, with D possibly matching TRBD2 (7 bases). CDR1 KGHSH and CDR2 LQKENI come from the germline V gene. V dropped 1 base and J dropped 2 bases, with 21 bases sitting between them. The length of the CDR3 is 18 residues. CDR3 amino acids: CASSPQAGAPGTAYEQYF. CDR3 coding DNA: TGTGCCAGCTCACCACAGGCGGGGGCCCCCGGGACCGCCTACGAGCAGTACTTC.

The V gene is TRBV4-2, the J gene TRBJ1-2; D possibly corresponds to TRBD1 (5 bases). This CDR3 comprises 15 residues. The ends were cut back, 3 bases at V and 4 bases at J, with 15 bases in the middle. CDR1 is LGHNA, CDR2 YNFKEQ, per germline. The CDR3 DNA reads TGTGCCAGCAGCCACCCCCGGGGGGGAACCTATGGCTACACCTTC. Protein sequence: CASSHPRGGTYGYTF.

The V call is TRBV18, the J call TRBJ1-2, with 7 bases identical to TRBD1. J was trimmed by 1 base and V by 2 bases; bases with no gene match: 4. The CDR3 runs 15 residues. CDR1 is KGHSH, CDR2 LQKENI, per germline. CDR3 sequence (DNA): TGTGCCAGCTCACCAAGACAGGGCGGTAACTATGGCTACACCTTC. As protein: CASSPRQGGNYGYTF.

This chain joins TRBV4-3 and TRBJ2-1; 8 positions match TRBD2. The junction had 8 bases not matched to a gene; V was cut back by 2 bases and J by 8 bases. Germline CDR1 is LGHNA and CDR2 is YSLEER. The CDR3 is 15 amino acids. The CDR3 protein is CASSQIGAGVYEQFF. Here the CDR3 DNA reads TGCGCCAGCAGCCAAATCGGAGCGGGAGTCTATGAGCAGTTCTTC.

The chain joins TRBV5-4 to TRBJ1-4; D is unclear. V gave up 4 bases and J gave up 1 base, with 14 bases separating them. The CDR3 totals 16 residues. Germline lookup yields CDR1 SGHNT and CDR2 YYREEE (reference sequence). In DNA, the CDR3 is TGTGCCAGCAGCGCGGGAAACAGTCTAACTAATGAAAAACTGTTTTTT. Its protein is CASSAGNSLTNEKLFF.

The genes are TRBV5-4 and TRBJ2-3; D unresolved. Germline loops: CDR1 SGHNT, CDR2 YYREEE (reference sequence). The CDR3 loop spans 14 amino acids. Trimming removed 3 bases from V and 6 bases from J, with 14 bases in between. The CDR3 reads CASSSILVPDTQYF. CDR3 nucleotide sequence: TGTGCCAGCAGCTCTATACTGGTACCGGATACGCAGTATTTT.

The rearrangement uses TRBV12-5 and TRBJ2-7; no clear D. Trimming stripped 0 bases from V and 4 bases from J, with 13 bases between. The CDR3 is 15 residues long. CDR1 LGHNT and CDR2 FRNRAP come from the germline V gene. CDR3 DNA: TGTGCTAGTGGTTTGGTACTGGACGGATTGTACGAGCAGTACGTC. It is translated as CASGLVLDGLYEQYV.

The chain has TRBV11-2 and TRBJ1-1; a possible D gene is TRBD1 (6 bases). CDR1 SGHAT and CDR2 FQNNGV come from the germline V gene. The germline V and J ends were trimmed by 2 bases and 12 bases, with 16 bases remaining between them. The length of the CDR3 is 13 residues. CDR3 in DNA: TGTGCCAGCAGCTTATTGCAGGGGTTCGGGACTTTCTTT. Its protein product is CASSLLQGFGTFF. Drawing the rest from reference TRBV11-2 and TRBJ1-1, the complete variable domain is EAGVAQSPRYKIIEKRQSVAFWCNPISGHATLYWYQQILGQGPKLLIQFQNNGVVDDSQLPKDRFSAERLKGVDSTLKIQPAKLEDSAVYLCASSLLQGFGTFFGQGTRLTVV.

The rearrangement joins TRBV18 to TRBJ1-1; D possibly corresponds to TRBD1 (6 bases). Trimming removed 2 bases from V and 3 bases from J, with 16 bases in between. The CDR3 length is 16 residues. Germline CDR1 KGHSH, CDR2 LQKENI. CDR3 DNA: TGTGCCAGCTCACCATCCTCCGGGGGCGGGTACACTGAAGCTTTCTTT. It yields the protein CASSPSSGGGYTEAFF.

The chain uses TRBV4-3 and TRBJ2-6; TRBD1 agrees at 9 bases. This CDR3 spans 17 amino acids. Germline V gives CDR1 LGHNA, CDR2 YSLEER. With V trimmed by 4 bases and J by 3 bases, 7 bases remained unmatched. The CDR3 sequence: CASSPLQGADGANVLTF. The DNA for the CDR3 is TGCGCCAGCAGCCCACTACAGGGGGCGGATGGGGCCAACGTCCTGACTTTC.

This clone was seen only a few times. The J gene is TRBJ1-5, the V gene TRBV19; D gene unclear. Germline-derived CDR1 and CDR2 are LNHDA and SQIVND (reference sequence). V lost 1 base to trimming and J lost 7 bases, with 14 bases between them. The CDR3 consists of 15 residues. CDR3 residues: CASSIGKGSGQPQHF. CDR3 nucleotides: TGTGCCAGTAGTATAGGGAAGGGCTCCGGGCAGCCCCAGCATTTT.

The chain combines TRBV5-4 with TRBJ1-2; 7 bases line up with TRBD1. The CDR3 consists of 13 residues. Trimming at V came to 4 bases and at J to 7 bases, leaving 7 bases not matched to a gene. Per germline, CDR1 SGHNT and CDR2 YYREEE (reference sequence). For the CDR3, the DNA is TGTGCCAGCAGCCACGGGACAGCGGCTGGCTACACCTTC. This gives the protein CASSHGTAAGYTF.

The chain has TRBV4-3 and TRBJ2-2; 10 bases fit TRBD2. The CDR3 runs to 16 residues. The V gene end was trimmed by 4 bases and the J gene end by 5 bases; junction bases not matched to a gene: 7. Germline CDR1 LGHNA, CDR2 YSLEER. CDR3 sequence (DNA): TGCGCCAGCAGCCCTCCTAGCGGGAGAATGACCGGGGAGCTGTTTTTT. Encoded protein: CASSPPSGRMTGELFF.

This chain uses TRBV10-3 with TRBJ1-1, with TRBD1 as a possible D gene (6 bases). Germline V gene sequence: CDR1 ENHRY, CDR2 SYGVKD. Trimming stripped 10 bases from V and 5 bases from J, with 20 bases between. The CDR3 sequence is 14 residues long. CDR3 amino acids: CATGDTGIGTEAFF. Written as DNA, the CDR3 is TGTGCCACCGGGGACACTGGAATAGGGACTGAAGCTTTCTTT.

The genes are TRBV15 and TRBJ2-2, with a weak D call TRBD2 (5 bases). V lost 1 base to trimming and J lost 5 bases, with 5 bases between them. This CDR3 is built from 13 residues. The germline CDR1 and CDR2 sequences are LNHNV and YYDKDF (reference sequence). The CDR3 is CATSRAGTGELFF. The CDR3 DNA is TGTGCCACCAGCAGAGCGGGGACCGGGGAGCTGTTTTTT. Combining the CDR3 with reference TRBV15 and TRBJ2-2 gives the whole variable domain DAMVIQNPRYQVTQFGKPVTLSCSQTLNHNVMYWYQQKSSQAPKLLFHYYDKDFNNEADTPDNFQSRRPNTSFCFLDIRSPGLGDTAMYLCATSRAGTGELFFGEGSRLTVL.

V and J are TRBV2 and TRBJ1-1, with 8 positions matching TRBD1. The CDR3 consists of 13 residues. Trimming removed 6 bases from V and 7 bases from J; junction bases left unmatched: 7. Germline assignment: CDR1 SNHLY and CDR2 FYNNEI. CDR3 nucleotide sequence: TGTGCCAGCAGGGCGGACAGGGACGTTGAAGCTTTCTTT. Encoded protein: CASRADRDVEAFF.

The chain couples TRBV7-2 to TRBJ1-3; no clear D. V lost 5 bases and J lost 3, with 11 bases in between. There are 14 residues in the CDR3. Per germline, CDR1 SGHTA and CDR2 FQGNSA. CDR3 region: CASSPGTDGNTIYF. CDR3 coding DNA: TGTGCCAGCAGCCCCGGAACCGATGGAAACACCATATATTTT.

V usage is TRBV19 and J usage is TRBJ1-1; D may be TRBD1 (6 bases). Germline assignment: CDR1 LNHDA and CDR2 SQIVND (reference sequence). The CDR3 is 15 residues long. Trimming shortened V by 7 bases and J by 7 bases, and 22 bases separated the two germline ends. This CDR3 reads CASKRTDSQGGEAFF. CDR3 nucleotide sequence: TGTGCCAGTAAAAGAACGGACAGCCAGGGCGGTGAAGCTTTCTTT.